This is a list of T cell receptor beta chains from one sample in a study of blood T cell repertoires in COVID-19. Repertoires were generated with immunoSEQ multiplex PCR, while TCRdb's copy carries only in-frame clones and drops some. The sample lists around 140,000 clones, 87% occurring once. Sequenced input: peripheral blood. These receptors were collected from a man older than 75 with acute or convalescent COVID-19. The CDR3 runs from the conserved cysteine through the conserved F or W. The D gene is left open where the match is weak. The size entry is marked missing in some rows and otherwise reads once, few, many or a size class.

J: TRBJ2-5
D: NA
V: TRBV5-1
size: NA
length: 14
CDR3: CASSPVGQTETQYF
DNA: TGCGCCAGCAGCCCCGTGGGCCAGACGGAGACCCAGTACTTC

J: TRBJ2-7
D: NA
V: TRBV28
size: NA
length: 13
CDR3: CASSYGARNEQYF
DNA: TGTGCCAGCAGTTATGGGGCTCGTAACGAGCAGTACTTC

J: TRBJ2-5
D: TRBD1
V: TRBV29-1
size: once
length: 15
CDR3: CSVEEHRGWQETQYF
DNA: TGCAGCGTTGAAGAGCACAGGGGGTGGCAAGAGACCCAGTACTTC

J: TRBJ1-2
D: NA
V: TRBV25-1
size: NA
length: 14
CDR3: CASSDWTLNYGYTF
DNA: TGTGCCAGCAGTGACTGGACACTTAACTATGGCTACACCTTC

J: TRBJ2-1
D: TRBD2
V: TRBV18
size: NA
length: 19
CDR3: CASSPTGLAEISSYNEQFF
DNA: TGTGCCAGCTCACCAACGGGACTAGCGGAGATAAGCTCCTACAATGAGCAGTTCTTC

J: TRBJ1-2
D: NA
V: TRBV7-9
size: few
length: 13
CDR3: CASSAQGIDGYTF
DNA: TGTGCCAGCAGCGCGCAGGGTATTGATGGCTACACCTTC

J: TRBJ2-5
D: TRBD2
V: TRBV15
size: once
length: 16
CDR3: CATSKSLAGNQETQYF
DNA: TGTGCCACCAGCAAGTCGCTAGCGGGTAACCAAGAGACCCAGTACTTC

J: TRBJ1-6
D: NA
V: TRBV18
size: NA
length: 16
CDR3: CASSPDRSSYNSPLHF
DNA: TGTGCCAGCTCACCAGACAGAAGCTCCTATAATTCACCCCTCCACTTT

J: TRBJ2-5
D: NA
V: TRBV5-8
size: NA
length: 15
CDR3: CASSLRGIPSETQYF
DNA: TGTGCCAGCAGCTTGCGCGGAATACCATCAGAGACCCAGTACTTC

J: TRBJ1-3
D: NA
V: TRBV18
size: NA
length: 15
CDR3: CASSPPGILEDTIYF
DNA: TGTGCCAGCTCACCACCGGGAATATTGGAGGACACCATATATTTT

J: TRBJ2-1
D: TRBD1
V: TRBV7-2
size: NA
length: 17
CDR3: CASSLALGQGGVNEQFF
DNA: TGTGCCAGCAGCTTAGCGCTGGGACAGGGGGGTGTCAATGAGCAGTTCTTC

J: TRBJ2-1
D: TRBD2
V: TRBV7-2
size: few
length: 17
CDR3: CASSLGVSGGGYNEQFF
DNA: TGTGCCAGCAGCTTAGGGGTAAGCGGGGGAGGATACAATGAGCAGTTCTTC

J: TRBJ1-2
D: TRBD1
V: TRBV5-1
size: NA
length: 16
CDR3: CASEPGQGLGYYGYTF
DNA: TGCGCCAGCGAACCGGGACAGGGGTTGGGGTACTATGGCTACACCTTC

J: TRBJ1-3
D: NA
V: TRBV11-2
size: NA
length: 14
CDR3: CASSPGTVGNTIYF
DNA: TGTGCCAGCAGCCCCGGGACTGTTGGAAACACCATATATTTT

J: TRBJ2-5
D: NA
V: TRBV24-1
size: once
length: 13
CDR3: CATSVSGGETQYF
DNA: TGTGCCACCAGTGTTTCCGGCGGGGAGACCCAGTACTTC

J: TRBJ1-1
D: TRBD1
V: TRBV28
size: NA
length: 15
CDR3: CASKKAGTGNTEAFF
DNA: TGTGCCAGCAAGAAAGCCGGGACAGGGAACACTGAAGCTTTCTTT

J: TRBJ1-1
D: TRBD1
V: TRBV28
size: NA
length: 15
CDR3: CASNRRDRVFSEAFF
DNA: TGTGCCAGCAATCGCCGGGACAGGGTTTTTTCTGAAGCTTTCTTT

J: TRBJ1-2
D: NA
V: TRBV15
size: NA
length: 15
CDR3: CATSKPSGDNYGYTF
DNA: TGTGCCACCAGCAAACCCTCGGGGGATAACTATGGCTACACCTTC

J: TRBJ1-5
D: TRBD1
V: TRBV27
size: few
length: 16
CDR3: CASSLTSGTGFKPQHF
DNA: TGTGCCAGCAGTTTAACATCGGGGACAGGGTTTAAGCCCCAGCATTTT

J: TRBJ1-5
D: TRBD1
V: TRBV19
size: NA
length: 16
CDR3: CASKSTGRVGNQPQHF
DNA: TGTGCCAGTAAATCGACAGGGAGAGTAGGCAATCAGCCCCAGCATTTT

J: TRBJ1-2
D: NA
V: TRBV7-8
size: NA
length: 14
CDR3: CASSATKNGYGYTF
DNA: TGTGCCAGCAGCGCCACCAAGAACGGCTATGGCTACACCTTC

J: TRBJ2-1
D: TRBD1
V: TRBV5-5
size: NA
length: 16
CDR3: CASSPTGTGPYNEQFF
DNA: TGTGCCAGCAGCCCAACTGGGACAGGACCTTACAATGAGCAGTTCTTC

J: TRBJ1-6
D: NA
V: TRBV14
size: NA
length: 15
CDR3: CASSQGGGRHSPLHF
DNA: TGTGCCAGCAGCCAAGGGGGGGGGAGGCATTCACCCCTCCACTTT

J: TRBJ1-3
D: TRBD1
V: TRBV28
size: NA
length: 17
CDR3: CASSAGTGEISGNTIYF
DNA: TGTGCCAGCAGTGCCGGGACAGGCGAGATCTCTGGAAACACCATATATTTT

J: TRBJ2-2
D: NA
V: TRBV21-1
size: NA
length: 17
CDR3: CASSKPRQAPFTGELFF
DNA: TGTGCCAGCAGCAAACCGCGACAGGCCCCTTTTACCGGGGAGCTGTTTTTT

J: TRBJ1-2
D: TRBD1
V: TRBV7-9
size: NA
length: 15
CDR3: CASSRWDRGQYGYTF
DNA: TGTGCCAGCAGCCGATGGGACAGGGGGCAATATGGCTACACCTTC

J: TRBJ1-1
D: TRBD1
V: TRBV18
size: NA
length: 15
CDR3: CASSPGGQGPTEAFF
DNA: TGTGCCAGCTCACCTGGGGGACAGGGTCCTACTGAAGCTTTCTTT

J: TRBJ2-3
D: NA
V: TRBV24-1
size: once
length: 14
CDR3: CATSDGDFTDTQYF
DNA: TGTGCCACCAGTGATGGGGACTTCACAGATACGCAGTATTTT

J: TRBJ1-5
D: NA
V: TRBV30
size: NA
length: 16
CDR3: CAWSLPTGQPNQPQHF
DNA: TGTGCCTGGAGTCTCCCAACTGGACAGCCCAATCAGCCCCAGCATTTT

J: TRBJ1-2
D: NA
V: TRBV5-6
size: NA
length: 12
CDR3: CASSLVGYGYTF
DNA: TGTGCCAGCAGCTTGGTCGGCTATGGCTACACCTTC

J: TRBJ2-3
D: TRBD2
V: TRBV5-1
size: NA
length: 18
CDR3: CASSLGGGGISSTDTQYF
DNA: TGCGCCAGCAGCTTGGGAGGCGGGGGAATTTCTAGCACAGATACGCAGTATTTT

J: TRBJ1-1
D: NA
V: TRBV29-1
size: NA
length: 13
CDR3: CSVGTTTHTEAFF
DNA: TGCAGCGTTGGTACGACAACCCACACTGAAGCTTTCTTT

J: TRBJ2-1
D: TRBD2
V: TRBV18
size: NA
length: 18
CDR3: CASSPPGLAASSYNEQFF
DNA: TGTGCCAGCTCACCCCCAGGACTAGCGGCTAGCTCCTACAATGAGCAGTTCTTC

J: TRBJ1-1
D: NA
V: TRBV6-5
size: NA
length: 15
CDR3: CASSYRSGVNTEAFF
DNA: TGTGCCAGCAGTTACAGGTCAGGGGTTAACACTGAAGCTTTCTTT

J: TRBJ2-3
D: NA
V: TRBV4-1
size: few
length: 14
CDR3: CASSLGTSTDTQYF
DNA: TGCGCCAGCAGCCTAGGGACTAGCACAGATACGCAGTATTTT

J: TRBJ2-7
D: TRBD1
V: TRBV5-8
size: NA
length: 13
CDR3: CASSLGGPYEQYF
DNA: TGTGCCAGCAGCTTAGGGGGCCCATACGAGCAGTACTTC

J: TRBJ2-5
D: NA
V: TRBV7-2
size: once
length: 13
CDR3: CASSPSTGGTQYF
DNA: TGTGCCAGCAGCCCGTCCACCGGGGGGACCCAGTACTTC

J: TRBJ1-2
D: TRBD1
V: TRBV18
size: few
length: 16
CDR3: CASSPGAAAGQGGYTF
DNA: TGTGCCAGCTCACCAGGGGCCGCGGCGGGACAGGGTGGCTACACCTTC

J: TRBJ2-7
D: TRBD2
V: TRBV2
size: NA
length: 15
CDR3: CASSRRTSGDYEQYF
DNA: TGTGCCAGCTCTCGCCGAACTAGCGGGGATTACGAGCAGTACTTC